Below are 24 T cell receptor beta chains sequenced from a single sample in a study of blood T cell repertoires in COVID-19. Profiled with immunoSEQ multiplex PCR; TCRdb holds only in-frame clones, not every one. The repertoire holds about 210,000 clones, with more than 75% as singletons. The sequenced material came from peripheral blood. These receptors all stem from a woman in her thirties or forties with acute or convalescent COVID-19.

The rearrangement joins TRBV19 to TRBJ1-4; D is possibly TRBD1 (6 bases). CDR3 length equals 14 residues. Germline CDR1 is LNHDA and CDR2 is SQIVND (reference sequence). Trimming took off 7 bases at V and 8 bases at J, with 17 bases between the two ends. The CDR3 region is CASNIQGVEEKLFF. The DNA for the CDR3 is TGTGCCAGTAACATACAGGGTGTGGAGGAAAAACTGTTTTTT.

The genes are TRBV15 and TRBJ2-3; D might be TRBD2 (6 bases). Germline lookup yields CDR1 LNHNV and CDR2 YYDKDF (reference sequence). Trimming took off 1 base at V and 2 bases at J, with 16 bases between the two ends. This CDR3 spans 17 amino acids. The CDR3 DNA reads TGTGCCACCAGCAGAGTTACCCTTAGCGGATACACAGATACGCAGTATTTT. Encoded protein: CATSRVTLSGYTDTQYF.

This rearrangement joins TRBV10-3 to TRBJ2-3, with TRBD1 as a possible D gene (5 bases). This CDR3 is 17 amino acids long. V was clipped by 2 bases and J by 2 bases, with 17 bases between them. Germline CDR1 and CDR2: ENHRY and SYGVKD. Here the CDR3 reads CAISETTGDSPTDTQYF. The CDR3 nucleotides are TGTGCCATCAGTGAGACCACCGGCGACAGTCCCACAGATACGCAGTATTTT.

In this sample, this clone turned up once. The rearrangement joins TRBV7-9 to TRBJ2-7; TRBD2 aligns across 9 bases. The ends lost 4 bases at V and 4 bases at J; junction bases unmatched: 14. The CDR3 loop spans 17 amino acids. The germline gives CDR1 SEHNR, CDR2 FQNEAQ (reference sequence). CDR3 in amino acids: CASSSPRAGGPFYEQYF. Here the CDR3 DNA reads TGTGCCAGCAGCTCGCCAAGGGCGGGAGGGCCGTTTTACGAGCAGTACTTC.

The chain recombines TRBV4-2 with TRBJ2-1; 11 bases map to TRBD2. Germline V gives CDR1 LGHNA, CDR2 YNFKEQ. The ends lost 7 bases at V and 10 bases at J; junction bases unmatched: 12. CDR3 length: 15 residues. CDR3 nucleotides: TGTGCCAGCACTAAGGGAGGGACTAGCGGTTCAGAGCAGTTCTTC. Translated, it gives CASTKGGTSGSEQFF.

This rearrangement joins TRBV19 to TRBJ1-5; no firm D call. V was trimmed by 9 bases and J by 4 bases, leaving 19 bases between them. Germline assignment: CDR1 LNHDA and CDR2 SQIVND (reference sequence). The CDR3 loop spans 15 amino acids. CDR3 sequence reads: CARPLRGARNQPQHF. Here the CDR3 DNA reads TGTGCCAGGCCGTTGCGAGGAGCCCGGAATCAGCCCCAGCATTTT.

The chain has TRBV18 and TRBJ2-7, with 9 bases identical to TRBD1. The length of the CDR3 is 15 residues. V gave up 3 bases and J gave up 0 bases; unmatched junction bases: 3. Germline V gene lookup returns CDR1 KGHSH and CDR2 LQKENI. In DNA form, the CDR3 reads TGTGCCAGCTCACCGGACAGGGGTAGCTCCTACGAGCAGTACTTC. The encoded protein is CASSPDRGSSYEQYF.

The V gene is TRBV3-1 (or the pseudogene TRBV3-2), the J gene TRBJ2-2, with D hard to call. Germline CDR1 is LGHDT and CDR2 is YNNKEL (reference sequence). The CDR3 extends over 14 amino acids. V was trimmed by 1 base and J by 8 bases, leaving 11 bases between them. The CDR3 nucleotides read TGTGCCAGCAGCCAAGCCCGAGGCTGGGGGGAGCTGTTTTTT. Its protein product is CASSQARGWGELFF.

In its sample, this clone was seen once. This chain connects TRBV18 to TRBJ2-7; no clear D. Per the germline V gene, CDR1 is KGHSH and CDR2 is LQKENI. Between the trimmed V and J ends, which lost 4 bases and 5 bases, there was a span of 15 bases. The CDR3 is 14 residues long. CDR3 nucleotides: TGTGCCAGCTCACTTGAGAGAGCTAGGAACGAGCAGTACTTC. Protein: CASSLERARNEQYF. Full variable domain (missing parts from reference TRBV18 and TRBJ2-7): NAGVMQNPRHLVRRRGQEARLRCSPMKGHSHVYWYRQLPEEGLKFMVYLQKENIIDESGMPKERFSAEFPKEGPSILRIQQVVRGDSAAYFCASSLERARNEQYFGPGTRLTVT.

This clone was found a few times. This chain links TRBV11-2 with TRBJ2-1; TRBD2 matches at 9 bases. The CDR3 totals 17 residues. V shed 4 bases, J shed 7 bases, and the junction held 14 bases outside the gene matches. In germline, CDR1 is SGHAT, CDR2 FQNNGV. CDR3 sequence reads: CASSSPAAGGRRNEQFF. For the CDR3, the DNA is TGTGCCAGCAGCTCACCTGCAGCGGGAGGAAGGAGAAATGAGCAGTTCTTC.

The CDR3 loop is CASSMYQMVTDSSGNTIYF. The CDR3 DNA is TGTGCCAGTAGTATGTATCAGATGGTGACGGACTCGAGTGGAAACACCATATATTTT. This chain links TRBV19 with TRBJ1-3; D is undetermined. Germline CDR1 and CDR2: LNHDA and SQIVND (reference sequence). The CDR3 has 19 amino acids. V shed 3 bases and J shed 3 bases, with 24 bases lying between them.

This clone has only a few counts. This chain uses TRBV5-6 with TRBJ2-1, with 7 bases aligning to TRBD2. Germline values: CDR1 SGHDT, CDR2 YYEEEE. Trimming cost V 2 bases and J 9 bases; bases outside gene matches: 8. The CDR3 totals 14 residues. The CDR3 reads CASSLWTSSVEQFF. The CDR3 coding sequence is TGTGCCAGCAGCTTATGGACTAGTTCGGTTGAGCAGTTCTTC.

This chain uses TRBV25-1 with TRBJ1-5; the D gene is possibly TRBD1 (6 bases). CDR1 and CDR2 (germline): MGHDK, SYGVNS. The length of the CDR3 is 14 residues. The ends were cut back, 3 bases at V and 5 bases at J, with 11 bases in the middle. The CDR3 reads CASSDGQGYQPQHF. CDR3 in DNA: TGTGCCAGCAGTGACGGTCAGGGGTATCAGCCCCAGCATTTT.

CDR3: CASSDSAGSNIQYF. The DNA of the CDR3 is TGTGCCAGCAGTGACTCGGCAGGCTCAAACATTCAGTACTTC. The genes are TRBV6-4 and TRBJ2-4; the D is unclear. The V gene lost 0 bases and the J gene lost 6 bases, with 9 bases spanning the gap. The CDR3 runs 14 residues. CDR1 is MRHNA and CDR2 is SNTAGT in the germline V gene.

The chain links TRBV6-2 or TRBV6-3 to TRBJ1-2, with 7 bases lining up with TRBD1. The V gene's germline CDR1 is MNHEY and CDR2 SVGEGT. V lost 2 bases and J lost 4; bases outside the gene matches: 7. The CDR3 is made up of 15 amino acids. This CDR3 reads CASSYGGQEVYGYTF. CDR3 nucleotide sequence: TGTGCCAGCAGTTACGGTGGACAGGAAGTCTATGGCTACACCTTC.

The sample holds a few counts of this clone. The chain recombines TRBV4-1 with TRBJ1-1; D uncertain. Germline CDR1 MGHRA, CDR2 YSYEKL. There are 17 residues in the CDR3. With 2 bases removed from V and 0 bases from J, the gap between germline ends came to 16 bases. CDR3 sequence: CASSQLLVRGMNTEAFF. CDR3 nucleotide sequence: TGCGCCAGCAGCCAATTGTTGGTGCGGGGTATGAACACTGAAGCTTTCTTT.

The V and J genes are TRBV19 and TRBJ2-5; tentative D call: TRBD1 (6 bases). This CDR3 has 12 residues. Germline loops: CDR1 LNHDA, CDR2 SQIVND (reference sequence). The V and J ends lost 3 bases and 5 bases respectively, with 7 bases between them. The chain's CDR3 is CASSIDRETQYF. The CDR3, as DNA: TGTGCCAGTAGTATCGACAGGGAGACCCAGTACTTC.

The chain combines TRBV19 with TRBJ1-2; D perhaps matches TRBD1 (6 bases). CDR1 and CDR2 (germline): LNHDA, SQIVND (reference sequence). V lost 10 bases to trimming and J lost 3 bases, with 15 bases between them. The length of the CDR3 is 13 residues. The CDR3 here is CATGTLGDYGYTF. The DNA of the CDR3 is TGTGCCACCGGGACATTGGGGGACTATGGCTACACCTTC.

V and J are TRBV4-3 and TRBJ2-5; TRBD2 is a possible D gene (5 bases). V was clipped by 0 bases and J by 5 bases, with 7 bases between them. The CDR3 runs to 13 residues. Germline lookup yields CDR1 LGHNA and CDR2 YSLEER. DNA for the CDR3: TGCGCCAGCAGCCAAGATGGGGAGGAGACCCAGTACTTC. This codes for CASSQDGEETQYF.

V is TRBV3-1 (or the pseudogene TRBV3-2) and J is TRBJ2-5; TRBD1 matches 8 bases. Losses at the gene ends were 3 bases for V and 5 bases for J; bases not matched to a gene: 8. Looked up from germline, CDR1 is LGHDT and CDR2 is YNNKEL (reference sequence). The CDR3 spans 15 residues. The CDR3 coding sequence is TGTGCCAGCAGCCATAGGACAGGGACGACGGAGACCCAGTACTTC. This codes for CASSHRTGTTETQYF.

The gene calls are TRBV30 and TRBJ1-4, with TRBD1 as a possible D gene (5 bases). Looked up from germline, CDR1 is GTSNPN and CDR2 is SVGIG (reference sequence). The CDR3 sequence is 12 residues long. The V end was cut by 5 bases, the J end by 6 bases, with 10 bases between. CDR3: CAWSPGDEKLFF. The DNA of the CDR3 is TGTGCCTGGTCTCCGGGGGATGAAAAACTGTTTTTT.

This rearrangement joins TRBV18 to TRBJ2-7, with 7 bases that match TRBD1. J lost 2 bases, V lost 4 bases, and 2 bases had no gene match. The CDR3 has 13 residues. Germline V gives CDR1 KGHSH, CDR2 LQKENI. The CDR3 region has the DNA TGTGCCAGCTCACGGGACAGTACCTACGAGCAGTACTTC. It translates to CASSRDSTYEQYF.

This rearrangement joins TRBV30 to TRBJ2-3; 10 positions agree with TRBD2. CDR3 size: 15 residues. Germline CDR1 is GTSNPN and CDR2 is SVGIG (reference sequence). V lost 2 bases, J lost 5 bases, and 7 bases stayed unmatched. CDR3 bases: TGTGCCTGGAGTATCCCTAGCGGGAGTCTAGATACGCAGTATTTT. Protein sequence: CAWSIPSGSLDTQYF.

The chain is built from TRBV28 and TRBJ2-7; D may be TRBD1 (6 bases). CDR3 length equals 12 residues. In germline, CDR1 is MDHEN, CDR2 SYDVKM. The V end was cut by 6 bases, the J end by 7 bases, with 13 bases between. The CDR3: CASSSQGREQYF. For the CDR3, the DNA is TGTGCCAGCAGCTCACAGGGCCGGGAGCAGTACTTC.